This T cell receptor (beta chain) is drawn from a study of cytomegalovirus exposure and HLA in healthy donors. Study results and limitations: According to reports, the classifier identified cytomegalovirus status with high specificity and sensitivity. The study designated over 150 TCR beta chains cytomegalovirus-associated. Testing in vitro showed a few CMV-associated chains specific for CMV antigens.

As for this clone: Antigen: not known.

The CDR3 is 15 residues long. The V end was cut by 7 bases, the J end by 4 bases, with 17 bases between. The germline V gene has CDR1 MDHEN and CDR2 SYDVKM. The data were produced by immunoSEQ multiplex PCR, yet TCRdb's version contains in-frame clones alone and is incomplete. The sample carries 150,000 to 200,000 clones, around 85% recorded once. This TCR was recovered from a man younger than 35 in good health and CMV-seropositive. V and J are TRBV28 and TRBJ1-5; perhaps TRBD1 as D (6 bases). Sequenced sample: PBMCs. This CDR3 is CASTAEGQLNQPQHF. The CDR3 DNA reads as TGTGCCAGCACCGCCGAAGGACAGCTGAATCAGCCCCAGCATTTT.